The rows below give T cell receptor beta chains drawn from one sample of a study of T cell responses to AZD1222 COVID-19 vaccine. The data were produced by immunoSEQ multiplex PCR, yet TCRdb's version contains in-frame clones alone and is incomplete. Of some 130,000 clones in the sample, 88% are singletons; the top ten hold about 3.5%. The material sequenced was peripheral blood, taken on day 0 of AZD1222 vaccination. The receptors shown here come from an adult in good health. Both conserved end residues are part of each CDR3. Fields, in order: D gene, J gene, CDR3 length, clone size, V gene, CDR3 protein, CDR3 DNA. The D gene is left open where the match is weak. Size is omitted from some rows. Given values are once, few, many or a class for expanded clones.

D: NA
J: TRBJ1-2
length: 14
size: NA
V: TRBV6-5
CDR3: CASRLAGDNYGYTF
DNA: TGTGCCAGCAGGCTGGCAGGGGATAACTATGGCTACACCTTC

D: NA
J: TRBJ1-2
length: 13
size: NA
V: TRBV15
CDR3: CATSPPAGYGYTF
DNA: TGTGCCACCAGTCCCCCGGCAGGCTATGGCTACACCTTC

D: TRBD1
J: TRBJ1-2
length: 15
size: few
V: TRBV7-9
CDR3: CASSWGTEFPYGYTF
DNA: TGTGCCAGCAGCTGGGGGACAGAGTTTCCTTATGGCTACACCTTC

D: TRBD1
J: TRBJ1-1
length: 15
size: once
V: TRBV5-1
CDR3: CASSSRGRENTEAFF
DNA: TGCGCCAGCAGCTCCAGGGGGCGGGAGAACACTGAAGCTTTCTTT

D: NA
J: TRBJ1-1
length: 12
size: NA
V: TRBV9
CDR3: CASSVVNTEAFF
DNA: TGTGCCAGCAGCGTAGTCAACACTGAAGCTTTCTTT

D: NA
J: TRBJ1-3
length: 14
size: NA
V: TRBV20-1
CDR3: CSASKEGSGNTIYF
DNA: TGCAGTGCTAGTAAGGAGGGATCTGGAAACACCATATATTTT

D: NA
J: TRBJ1-4
length: 14
size: NA
V: TRBV27
CDR3: CASSLLGAREKLFF
DNA: TGTGCCAGCAGTTTATTGGGGGCCCGGGAAAAACTGTTTTTT

D: TRBD1
J: TRBJ1-1
length: 14
size: NA
V: TRBV6-5
CDR3: CASSPQGVETEAFF
DNA: TGTGCCAGCAGCCCACAGGGGGTAGAGACTGAAGCTTTCTTT

D: TRBD2
J: TRBJ2-1
length: 15
size: NA
V: TRBV5-1
CDR3: CASSSLSGTSHEQFF
DNA: TGCGCCAGCAGCTCCCTCTCCGGGACTAGTCATGAGCAGTTCTTC

D: NA
J: TRBJ1-2
length: 15
size: NA
V: TRBV2
CDR3: CASRVDSPANYGYTF
DNA: TGTGCCAGCAGAGTAGACAGCCCAGCTAACTATGGCTACACCTTC

D: NA
J: TRBJ1-1
length: 15
size: NA
V: TRBV19
CDR3: CASSKDSGWNTEAFF
DNA: TGTGCCAGTAGTAAGGACTCAGGCTGGAACACTGAAGCTTTCTTT

D: NA
J: TRBJ1-2
length: 14
size: few
V: TRBV7-9
CDR3: CASSLDSQVYGYTF
DNA: TGTGCCAGCAGCTTAGACTCCCAGGTTTATGGCTACACCTTC

D: TRBD2
J: TRBJ2-1
length: 17
size: NA
V: TRBV27
CDR3: CASSPSKTSGFDNEQFF
DNA: TGTGCCAGCAGTCCGTCTAAGACTAGCGGGTTTGACAATGAGCAGTTCTTC

D: NA
J: TRBJ2-3
length: 13
size: NA
V: TRBV7-7
CDR3: CASSLAQTDTQYF
DNA: TGTGCTAGCAGCTTAGCGCAGACAGATACGCAGTATTTT

D: TRBD2
J: TRBJ2-1
length: 14
size: NA
V: TRBV19
CDR3: CASMVGGGYNEQFF
DNA: TGTGCCAGTATGGTCGGGGGGGGATACAATGAGCAGTTCTTC

D: NA
J: TRBJ2-5
length: 15
size: NA
V: TRBV7-3
CDR3: CASSPQGAGGETQYF
DNA: TGTGCCAGCAGCCCCCAGGGGGCGGGGGGTGAGACCCAGTACTTC

D: NA
J: TRBJ2-7
length: 14
size: NA
V: TRBV5-6
CDR3: CASSSSTTTYEQYF
DNA: TGTGCCAGCAGCTCTTCAACCACCACCTACGAGCAGTACTTC

D: TRBD2
J: TRBJ2-7
length: 18
size: NA
V: TRBV5-4
CDR3: CASSLTSGGAFSSYEQYF
DNA: TGTGCCAGCAGCTTGACTAGCGGGGGGGCCTTCAGCTCCTACGAGCAGTACTTC

D: TRBD1
J: TRBJ2-7
length: 13
size: NA
V: TRBV7-8
CDR3: CASSSNRGYEQYF
DNA: TGTGCCAGCAGCTCGAACAGGGGGTACGAGCAGTACTTC

D: NA
J: TRBJ1-4
length: 15
size: once
V: TRBV5-1
CDR3: CASSLEGTGTRKLFF
DNA: TGCGCCAGCAGCTTGGAGGGTACCGGGACCCGAAAACTGTTTTTT

D: TRBD1
J: TRBJ2-6
length: 18
size: NA
V: TRBV2
CDR3: CASSEVSQGAAGANVLTF
DNA: TGTGCCAGCAGTGAAGTCTCTCAGGGGGCCGCTGGGGCCAACGTCCTGACTTTC

D: NA
J: TRBJ1-1
length: 11
size: NA
V: TRBV20-1
CDR3: CSARGNTEAFF
DNA: TGCAGTGCTAGAGGGAACACTGAAGCTTTCTTT

D: NA
J: TRBJ1-6
length: 14
size: NA
V: TRBV5-6
CDR3: CASRVQTLNSPLHF
DNA: TGTGCCAGCAGGGTACAGACACTCAATTCACCCCTCCACTTT

D: NA
J: TRBJ2-3
length: 11
size: few
V: TRBV12-5
CDR3: CASGLEDTQYF
DNA: TGTGCTAGTGGTTTGGAAGATACGCAGTATTTT

D: NA
J: TRBJ1-1
length: 13
size: NA
V: TRBV10-3
CDR3: CAIGRYRDTEAFF
DNA: TGTGCCATCGGGCGATACAGGGACACTGAAGCTTTCTTT

D: NA
J: TRBJ1-6
length: 17
size: once
V: TRBV21-1
CDR3: CASSKDRGRIYNSPLHF
DNA: TGTGCCAGCAGCAAAGATAGGGGGCGAATTTATAATTCACCCCTCCACTTT

D: NA
J: TRBJ1-1
length: 14
size: NA
V: TRBV3-1/TRBV3-2
CDR3: CASSQAAAGPEAFF
DNA: TGTGCCAGCAGCCAAGCGGCGGCAGGGCCTGAAGCTTTCTTT

D: TRBD1
J: TRBJ1-2
length: 13
size: NA
V: TRBV29-1
CDR3: CSVGQGAIYGYTF
DNA: TGCAGCGTTGGACAGGGGGCTATCTATGGCTACACCTTC

D: NA
J: TRBJ2-7
length: 14
size: NA
V: TRBV19
CDR3: CANQGEGGFSEQYF
DNA: TGTGCCAATCAAGGGGAAGGGGGTTTTAGCGAGCAGTACTTC

D: NA
J: TRBJ1-6
length: 13
size: NA
V: TRBV6-5
CDR3: CASSSHRDSPLHF
DNA: TGTGCCAGCAGTTCTCACAGGGATTCACCCCTCCACTTT

D: NA
J: TRBJ2-3
length: 15
size: NA
V: TRBV4-3
CDR3: CASSQDPRAADTQYF
DNA: TGCGCCAGCAGCCAGGACCCTCGGGCGGCAGATACGCAGTATTTT

D: TRBD1
J: TRBJ2-1
length: 16
size: NA
V: TRBV3-1/TRBV3-2
CDR3: CASSQSRDRGWNEQFF
DNA: TGTGCCAGCAGCCAATCCCGGGACAGGGGTTGGAATGAGCAGTTCTTC

D: NA
J: TRBJ1-3
length: 15
size: NA
V: TRBV2
CDR3: CANLYVGLSGNTIYF
DNA: TGTGCCAACCTTTACGTCGGCCTCTCTGGAAACACCATATATTTT

D: NA
J: TRBJ2-1
length: 13
size: NA
V: TRBV5-1
CDR3: CASSLQGYGEQFF
DNA: TGCGCCAGCAGCTTGCAGGGGTACGGTGAGCAGTTCTTC

D: TRBD2
J: TRBJ2-2
length: 16
size: few
V: TRBV7-9
CDR3: CASSPFRTSMTGELFF
DNA: TGTGCCAGCAGCCCCTTTAGGACTAGCATGACCGGGGAGCTGTTTTTT

D: NA
J: TRBJ2-5
length: 15
size: NA
V: TRBV19
CDR3: CASSTREGVRETQYF
DNA: TGTGCCAGTAGTACCCGGGAAGGAGTCAGAGAGACCCAGTACTTC

D: NA
J: TRBJ1-1
length: 15
size: once
V: TRBV6-6
CDR3: CASSLPRGGETEAFF
DNA: TGTGCCAGCAGTCTCCCCCGGGGGGGCGAGACTGAAGCTTTCTTT

D: TRBD1
J: TRBJ1-2
length: 13
size: NA
V: TRBV5-4
CDR3: CASSWSGGSGYTF
DNA: TGTGCCAGCAGCTGGTCAGGGGGCTCTGGCTACACCTTC

D: NA
J: TRBJ2-7
length: 13
size: NA
V: TRBV5-4
CDR3: CASSGPESYEQYF
DNA: TGTGCCAGCAGCGGTCCAGAGTCCTACGAGCAGTACTTC

D: NA
J: TRBJ1-1
length: 12
size: NA
V: TRBV12-3/TRBV12-4
CDR3: CASSRRNTEAFF
DNA: TGTGCCAGCAGTCGACGGAACACTGAAGCTTTCTTT

D: NA
J: TRBJ2-1
length: 15
size: NA
V: TRBV7-2
CDR3: CASRPGGGSYNEQFF
DNA: TGTGCCAGCAGACCAGGGGGAGGGTCCTACAATGAGCAGTTCTTC

D: NA
J: TRBJ1-5
length: 15
size: NA
V: TRBV7-2
CDR3: CASSLALSGNQPQHF
DNA: TGTGCCAGCAGCTTAGCGTTAAGCGGCAATCAGCCCCAGCATTTT

D: NA
J: TRBJ1-1
length: 12
size: NA
V: TRBV10-2
CDR3: CASKGRVAEAFF
DNA: TGCGCCAGCAAGGGTAGAGTTGCTGAAGCTTTCTTT

D: NA
J: TRBJ2-3
length: 16
size: NA
V: TRBV15
CDR3: CATSRGALQSTDTQYF
DNA: TGTGCCACCAGCAGAGGTGCCCTCCAAAGCACAGATACGCAGTATTTT

D: TRBD2
J: TRBJ2-1
length: 17
size: NA
V: TRBV5-4
CDR3: CASSLVGLAGGPSEQFF
DNA: TGTGCCAGCAGCTTGGTGGGACTAGCGGGGGGGCCGAGTGAGCAGTTCTTC

D: NA
J: TRBJ2-5
length: 15
size: NA
V: TRBV3-1/TRBV3-2
CDR3: CASSQWRQVQETQYF
DNA: TGTGCCAGCAGCCAATGGCGGCAGGTCCAAGAGACCCAGTACTTC

D: NA
J: TRBJ1-1
length: 15
size: NA
V: TRBV9
CDR3: CASSVATLGNTEAFF
DNA: TGTGCCAGCAGCGTAGCTACCTTGGGAAACACTGAAGCTTTCTTT

D: NA
J: TRBJ1-5
length: 18
size: NA
V: TRBV19
CDR3: CASSIELVAGASNQPQHF
DNA: TGTGCCAGTAGTATAGAGTTGGTGGCAGGGGCAAGCAATCAGCCCCAGCATTTT

D: TRBD1
J: TRBJ2-7
length: 14
size: few
V: TRBV27
CDR3: CASSPRTGKGEQYF
DNA: TGTGCCAGCAGTCCTCGGACAGGGAAGGGCGAGCAGTACTTC

D: TRBD1
J: TRBJ2-7
length: 13
size: NA
V: TRBV27
CDR3: CASNPTGSYEQYF
DNA: TGTGCCAGCAACCCGACAGGGTCCTACGAGCAGTACTTC

D: TRBD1
J: TRBJ1-4
length: 16
size: NA
V: TRBV30
CDR3: CARQTIRDRSNEKLFF
DNA: TGTGCCCGCCAAACTATCCGGGACAGGTCGAATGAAAAACTGTTTTTT